The T cell receptor beta chain described here comes from a study of identical twins. The length of the CDR3 is 14 residues. The germline V and J ends were trimmed by 6 bases and 5 bases, with 16 bases remaining between them. CDR1 and CDR2 from the germline V gene are SGHAT and FQNNGV. All of the donors were Caucasians in good health. Template switching introduced a universal primer site, and the cDNA bore unique molecular identifiers. TCRdb reprocessed the 5' RACE reads with MiXCR, giving one entry per CDR3 protein. This table holds some 240,000 distinct CDR3 sequences, roughly a tenth found once. General study findings and limits: A lower insertion count was a feature of abundant cord blood beta clonotypes, with no such feature in memory repertoires.

This clonotype was seen ten or more times. Its specificity is not known. The sequenced sample consisted of memory T cells sorted from blood. The TCR originated in a man aged 50 to 60 in good health. This chain uses TRBV11-2 with TRBJ2-5; D assignment may be TRBD1 or TRBD2 (5 bases each). This CDR3 reads CASRTWGSLETQYF. In nucleotides, the CDR3 is TGTGCCAGCAGGACCTGGGGGTCTCTGGAGACCCAGTACTTC.